Each of the 4 T cell receptor beta chains below was sequenced from the same sample in a study of OX40 agonist ivuxolimab in advanced cancers. The table came from immunoSEQ multiplex PCR; TCRdb's copy has only in-frame clones and leaves some out. The table lists roughly 63,000 clones, about 85% of them singletons. The sample here was CD4+ or CD8+ T cells sorted from blood, taken in a trial of the OX40 agonist ivuxolimab. Receptors were obtained from an adult with an advanced solid tumor such as melanoma, head and neck, liver or kidney cancer.

The chain combines TRBV19 with TRBJ1-4, with unresolved D. Between the trimmed V and J ends, which lost 5 bases and 5 bases, there was a span of 9 bases. The CDR3 runs 13 residues. The germline V gene has CDR1 LNHDA and CDR2 SQIVND (reference sequence). The CDR3 nucleotides are TGTGCCAGTAGTCCAACGGGGAATGAAAAACTGTTTTTT. Amino acid sequence: CASSPTGNEKLFF.

This chain links TRBV6-1 with TRBJ2-2; 7 bases map to TRBD2. Germline CDR1 is MNHNS and CDR2 is SASEGT. Trimming cost V 2 bases and J 6 bases; bases outside gene matches: 0. The CDR3 runs 13 residues. The CDR3 protein is CASSELAAGELFF. The CDR3 nucleotides read TGTGCCAGCAGTGAACTAGCGGCCGGGGAGCTGTTTTTT.

The chain uses TRBV2 and TRBJ2-2; D perhaps matches TRBD1 (5 bases). Per germline, CDR1 SNHLY and CDR2 FYNNEI. The CDR3 has 13 residues. V was pared by 6 bases and J by 1 base, with 6 bases between. CDR3 loop: CASRDKNTGELFF. The CDR3 nucleotides are TGTGCCAGCAGGGACAAGAACACCGGGGAGCTGTTTTTT.

This CDR3 reads CASSTIQVGAEAFF. CDR3 bases: TGTGCCAGTAGTACGATACAGGTGGGGGCTGAAGCTTTCTTT. This chain links TRBV19 with TRBJ1-1; possible D gene TRBD1, 5 bases. V was clipped by 4 bases and J by 6 bases, with 15 bases between them. The CDR3 runs 14 residues. Per germline, CDR1 LNHDA and CDR2 SQIVND (reference sequence).